Each of the 18 T cell receptor beta chains below was sequenced from the same sample in a study of blood T cell repertoires in COVID-19. Assay used: immunoSEQ multiplex PCR; TCRdb lists only in-frame clones, some missing. This sample has fewer than 250,000 clones, with approximately 86% found just once. The specimen sequenced was peripheral blood. The source of these receptors is a woman in her sixties or seventies who had recovered from COVID-19.

This chain links TRBV7-3 with TRBJ2-1; 8 bases fit TRBD1. J was trimmed by 4 bases and V by 6 bases; bases with no gene match: 8. The CDR3 loop spans 15 amino acids. Germline CDR1 reads SGHTA; CDR2 reads FQGTGA. CDR3 region: CASSHGQGGYNEQFF. The CDR3 nucleotides are TGTGCCAGCAGTCATGGACAGGGAGGATACAATGAGCAGTTCTTC.

This clone was detected only a few times. The junction does not match germline at one end; this may be a read error. The genes are TRBV7-7 and TRBJ2-2, with TRBD1 identical over 7 bases. The CDR3 sequence is 16 residues long. CDR1 and CDR2 from the germline V gene are SSHAT and FNYEAQ (reference sequence). The CDR3 DNA reads TGTGCTAGCAGCTTAGCGATCCAGGGGGAGACCGGGGAGCTGTTTTTT. This gives the protein CASSLAIQGETGELFF.

The table lists this clone with a count of one. This chain links TRBV28 with TRBJ1-1, with 7 positions matching TRBD1. The CDR3 length is 14 residues. The junction had 8 bases not matched to a gene; V was cut back by 6 bases and J by 4 bases. Germline V gene sequence: CDR1 MDHEN, CDR2 SYDVKM. CDR3 sequence: CASSLTGTVTEAFF. The CDR3 DNA follows: TGTGCCAGCAGCCTGACAGGGACGGTCACTGAAGCTTTCTTT. The full variable domain, in which reference TRBV28 and TRBJ1-1 provide the parts outside the CDR3, is DVKVTQSSRYLVKRTGEKVFLECVQDMDHENMFWYRQDPGLGLRLIYFSYDVKMKEKGDIPEGYSVSREKKERFSLILESASTNQTSMYLCASSLTGTVTEAFFGQGTRLTVV.

J is TRBJ2-1 and V is TRBV7-3; 8 bases map to TRBD2. Germline V gene data show CDR1 as SGHTA and CDR2 as FQGTGA. The length of the CDR3 is 15 residues. V dropped 4 bases and J dropped 8; count of bases not matched to a gene: 10. CDR3 sequence: CASSSRAGAGHEQFF. The CDR3 bases are TGTGCCAGCAGCTCCCGAGCGGGAGCGGGGCATGAGCAGTTCTTC.

This clone was counted a single time. The genes are TRBV21-1 and TRBJ1-4; the DNA was not used to check the table's D call, TRBD1. TRBV21-1 is designated a pseudogene. There are 16 residues in the CDR3. The CDR3 is CASIYTGGPTLVKLFF. Written as DNA, the CDR3 is TGTGCCAGCATATACACAGGGGGCCCGACGTTAGTAAAACTGTTTTTT.

V and J are TRBV19 and TRBJ1-5; D is possibly TRBD1 (5 bases). The germline gives CDR1 LNHDA, CDR2 SQIVND (reference sequence). The ends were cut back, 3 bases at V and 4 bases at J, with 10 bases in the middle. The CDR3 runs to 14 residues. CDR3 loop: CASSMGQGNQPQHF. The CDR3 region has the DNA TGTGCCAGTAGTATGGGTCAGGGAAATCAGCCCCAGCATTTT.

This clone was seen only once. This sequence joins TRBV7-3 and TRBJ2-2, with D maybe TRBD1 (6 bases). The CDR3 has 16 residues. Germline assignment: CDR1 SGHTA and CDR2 FQGTGA. V gave up 5 bases and J gave up 4 bases, with 17 bases separating them. The CDR3, as DNA: TGTGCCAGCAGCCCACAACCGGGACAAAGCACCGGGGAGCTGTTTTTT. Amino acid sequence: CASSPQPGQSTGELFF.

The rearrangement links TRBV19 to TRBJ1-6; possibly TRBD1 for D (6 bases). There are 16 residues in the CDR3. CDR1 and CDR2 from the germline V gene are LNHDA and SQIVND (reference sequence). The ends were cut back, 4 bases at V and 11 bases at J, with 21 bases in the middle. Here the CDR3 reads CASSTLPGQAVTPLHF. The CDR3 DNA reads TGTGCCAGTAGTACCCTTCCGGGACAAGCGGTAACACCCCTCCACTTT. Filled out from reference TRBV19 and TRBJ1-6, the complete variable domain reads DGGITQSPKYLFRKEGQNVTLSCEQNLNHDAMYWYRQDPGQGLRLIYYSQIVNDFQKGDIAEGYSVSREKKESFPLTVTSAQKNPTAFYLCASSTLPGQAVTPLHFGNGTRLTVT.

This clone has only a few counts. V and J are TRBV7-2 and TRBJ1-3, with D possibly TRBD1 on 5 matching bases. Germline V gene sequence: CDR1 SGHTA, CDR2 FQGNSA. Trimming took 5 bases from V and 7 from J, leaving 21 bases between them. The length of the CDR3 is 16 residues. The CDR3 protein is CASSQSPGDSGNTIYF. CDR3 bases: TGTGCCAGCAGCCAAAGCCCGGGGGACTCAGGGAACACCATATATTTT.

The V and J genes are TRBV23-1 and TRBJ1-1, with D possibly matching TRBD1 (5 bases). TRBV23-1 is marked as an open reading frame, function uncertain. CDR3 length: 19 residues. Trimming took off 0 bases at V and 3 bases at J, with 23 bases between the two ends. The CDR3 spells CASSQSGPRDGGWDTEAFF. Here the CDR3 DNA reads TGCGCCAGCAGTCAATCCGGGCCCCGGGACGGGGGGTGGGACACTGAAGCTTTCTTT.

The chain combines TRBV5-4 with TRBJ2-7, with TRBD2 identical over 10 bases. CDR1 and CDR2 (germline): SGHNT, YYREEE (reference sequence). This CDR3 spans 15 amino acids. V was pared by 4 bases and J by 3 bases, with 7 bases of the junction left unmatched. The CDR3 here is CASSDKRGGVYEQYF. The CDR3 nucleotides read TGTGCCAGCAGCGACAAGCGGGGGGGCGTCTACGAGCAGTACTTC.

This clone was seen a single time. The V call is TRBV11-1, the J call TRBJ2-3; TRBD2 matches 14 bases. V was clipped by 5 bases and J by 5 bases; unmatched bases: 6. Germline loops: CDR1 SGHAT, CDR2 FQDESV (reference sequence). CDR3 length: 16 residues. DNA of the CDR3: TGTGCCAGCAGCCTGACTAGCGGGGGGGCCGGAGATACGCAGTATTTT. Amino acids: CASSLTSGGAGDTQYF.

Points on this clone: The sample carries other DNA sequences with the same CDR3. The chain employs TRBV5-1 and TRBJ1-4; 7 bases line up with TRBD1. The CDR3 has 15 residues. Trimming at V came to 4 bases and at J to 0 bases, leaving 3 bases not matched to a gene. In germline, CDR1 is SGHRS, CDR2 YFSETQ. CDR3 sequence reads: CASSRGTATNEKLFF. The CDR3 DNA reads as TGCGCCAGCAGCCGCGGGACAGCAACTAATGAAAAACTGTTTTTT.

The V and J genes are TRBV7-6 and TRBJ2-1; 8 nucleotides agree with TRBD2. The CDR3 contains 15 residues. Germline CDR1 is SGHVS and CDR2 is FNYEAQ. Losses at the gene ends were 3 bases for V and 6 bases for J; bases not matched to a gene: 7. Here the CDR3 reads CASSFPGGTFNEQFF. The DNA for the CDR3 is TGTGCCAGCAGCTTCCCGGGGGGGACTTTCAATGAGCAGTTCTTC.

This rearrangement joins TRBV29-1 to TRBJ1-4; possible D gene TRBD1, 5 bases. CDR1 and CDR2 (germline): SQVTM, ANQGSEA. V lost 4 bases and J 10 bases, leaving 13 bases between the germline ends. This CDR3 region has 12 residues. DNA of the CDR3: TGCAGCGTTGCGGGAGAGGGACGAAAACTGTTTTTT. This gives the protein CSVAGEGRKLFF.

This chain uses TRBV7-9 with TRBJ2-1; 13 bases match TRBD2. This CDR3 is built from 16 residues. Germline lookup yields CDR1 SEHNR and CDR2 FQNEAQ (reference sequence). The ends lost 5 bases at V and 7 bases at J; junction bases unmatched: 8. The CDR3 is CASSQPTSGGANEQFF. Written as DNA, the CDR3 is TGTGCCAGCAGCCAGCCAACTAGCGGGGGGGCAAATGAGCAGTTCTTC.

The chain links TRBV14 to TRBJ1-6, with D perhaps matching TRBD1 (5 bases). CDR1 and CDR2 from the germline V gene are SGHDN and FVKESK. The V end lost 0 bases, the J end lost 8 bases, and 14 bases lay between the germline ends. The CDR3 covers 16 residues. The DNA for the CDR3 is TGTGCCAGCAGCCAAGAGGCATGGGGCCCCTATTCACCCCTCCACTTT. Translation: CASSQEAWGPYSPLHF.

The gene calls are TRBV6-5 and TRBJ1-1; a weak D match, TRBD1 (6 bases). V shed 5 bases and J shed 5 bases, with 18 bases lying between them. Germline-derived CDR1 and CDR2 are MNHEY and SVGAGI. The CDR3 covers 15 residues. CDR3 DNA: TGTGCCAGCAGTACCTTTTCAGGGGCGCGTACTGAAGCTTTCTTT. Its protein is CASSTFSGARTEAFF.